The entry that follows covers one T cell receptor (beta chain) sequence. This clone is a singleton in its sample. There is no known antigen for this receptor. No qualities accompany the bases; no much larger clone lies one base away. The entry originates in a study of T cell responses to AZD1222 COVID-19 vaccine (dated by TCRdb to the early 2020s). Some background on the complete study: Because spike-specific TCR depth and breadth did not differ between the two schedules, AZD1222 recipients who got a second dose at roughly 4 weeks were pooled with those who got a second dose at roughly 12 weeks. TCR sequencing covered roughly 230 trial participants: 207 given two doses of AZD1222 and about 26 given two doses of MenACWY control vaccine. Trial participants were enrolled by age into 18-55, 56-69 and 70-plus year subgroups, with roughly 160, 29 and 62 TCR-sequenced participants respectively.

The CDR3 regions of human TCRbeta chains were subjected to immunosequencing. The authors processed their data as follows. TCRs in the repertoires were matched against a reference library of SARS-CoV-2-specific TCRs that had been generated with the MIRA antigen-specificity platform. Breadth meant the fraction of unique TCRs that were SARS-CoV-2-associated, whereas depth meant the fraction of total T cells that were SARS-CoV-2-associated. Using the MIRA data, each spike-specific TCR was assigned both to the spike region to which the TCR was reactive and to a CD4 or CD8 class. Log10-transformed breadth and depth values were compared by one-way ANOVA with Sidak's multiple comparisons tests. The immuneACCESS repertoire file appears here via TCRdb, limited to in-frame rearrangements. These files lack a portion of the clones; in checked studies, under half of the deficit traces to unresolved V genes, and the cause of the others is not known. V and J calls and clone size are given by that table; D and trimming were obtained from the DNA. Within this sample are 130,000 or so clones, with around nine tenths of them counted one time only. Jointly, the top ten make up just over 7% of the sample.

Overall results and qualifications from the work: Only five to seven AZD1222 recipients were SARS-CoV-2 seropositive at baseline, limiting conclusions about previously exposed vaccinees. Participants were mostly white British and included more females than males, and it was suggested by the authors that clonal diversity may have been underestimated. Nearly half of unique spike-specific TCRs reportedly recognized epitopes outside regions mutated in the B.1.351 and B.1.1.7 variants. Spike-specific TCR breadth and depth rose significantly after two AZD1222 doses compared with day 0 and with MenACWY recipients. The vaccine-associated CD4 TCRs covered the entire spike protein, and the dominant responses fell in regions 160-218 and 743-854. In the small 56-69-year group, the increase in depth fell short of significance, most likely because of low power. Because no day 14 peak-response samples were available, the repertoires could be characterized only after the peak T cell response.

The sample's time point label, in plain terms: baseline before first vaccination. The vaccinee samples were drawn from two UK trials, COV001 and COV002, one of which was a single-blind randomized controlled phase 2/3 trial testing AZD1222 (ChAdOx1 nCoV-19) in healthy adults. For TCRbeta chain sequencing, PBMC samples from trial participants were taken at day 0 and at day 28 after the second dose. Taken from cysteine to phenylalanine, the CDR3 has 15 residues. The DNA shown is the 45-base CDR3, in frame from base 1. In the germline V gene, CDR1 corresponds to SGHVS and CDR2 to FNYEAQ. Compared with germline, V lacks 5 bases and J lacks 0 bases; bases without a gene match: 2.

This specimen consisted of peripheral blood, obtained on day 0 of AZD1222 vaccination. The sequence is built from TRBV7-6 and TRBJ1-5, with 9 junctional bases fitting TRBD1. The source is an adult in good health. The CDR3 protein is CASSPTGGSNQPQHF. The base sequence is TGTGCCAGCAGCCCGACAGGGGGTAGCAATCAGCCCCAGCATTTT.